The rows below give T cell receptor beta chains drawn from one sample of a study of shared clonotypes between healthy human individuals. Profiling relied on immunoSEQ multiplex PCR, and the TCRdb table lists in-frame clones only, not all of them. The profile covers over a million clones, with 98% appearing a single time and approximately 0.45% taken by the ten largest. The sample consisted of naive CD4+ T cells sorted from blood. The source of these receptors is a man younger than 40 in good health. The CDR3 runs from the conserved cysteine through the conserved F or W. The order of the fields is V gene, D gene, J gene, CDR3 DNA, CDR3 protein. A D gene is named only where the DNA matches it firmly.

V: TRBV10-2; D: TRBD1; J: TRBJ2-1; DNA: TGCGCCAGCAATGGACAGGGCTGGCGGAAGAATTACAATGAGCAGTTCTTC; CDR3: CASNGQGWRKNYNEQFF
V: TRBV5-4; D: TRBD2; J: TRBJ2-7; DNA: TGTGCCAGCAGCACCAGGGGACTAGCGGGGGGCTACGAGCAGTACTTC; CDR3: CASSTRGLAGGYEQYF
V: TRBV18; D: .; J: TRBJ2-4; DNA: TGTGCCAGCTCAGCCATTATAGGGGGAAACATTCAGTACTTC; CDR3: CASSAIIGGNIQYF
V: TRBV27; D: TRBD2; J: TRBJ2-1; DNA: TGTGCCAGCAGTGGACTAGGGGTTAACAATGAGCAGTTCTTC; CDR3: CASSGLGVNNEQFF
V: TRBV19; D: TRBD1; J: TRBJ1-1; DNA: TGTGCCAGTAGTATACCGGACAGGGGGATACGAGCTTTCTTT; CDR3: CASSIPDRGIRAFF
V: TRBV6-6; D: .; J: TRBJ2-4; DNA: TGTGCCAGCATCACCCCAGACAGCAAAAACATTCAGTACTTC; CDR3: CASITPDSKNIQYF
V: TRBV11-2; D: .; J: TRBJ2-7; DNA: TGTGCCAGCAGCTTAAACCCGGGACTTTACGAGCAGTACTTC; CDR3: CASSLNPGLYEQYF
V: TRBV6-6; D: .; J: TRBJ2-7; DNA: TGTGCCAGCAGTTACCTGGGGGGAATCTCCTACGAGCAGTACTTC; CDR3: CASSYLGGISYEQYF
V: TRBV7-2; D: TRBD2; J: TRBJ2-3; DNA: TGTGCCAGCACCCATACTAGCGGGGCCACAGATACGCAGTATTTT; CDR3: CASTHTSGATDTQYF
V: TRBV29-1; D: TRBD2; J: TRBJ2-1; DNA: TGCAGCTTTCAAAGTCTGGGACTAGCGGGAGATAATGAGCAGTTCTTC; CDR3: CSFQSLGLAGDNEQFF
V: TRBV28; D: .; J: TRBJ2-7; DNA: TGTGCTTCCCCACCTAGAGACAGCTTGTTTGGGAGCGAGCAGTACTTC; CDR3: CASPPRDSLFGSEQYF